The source of this T cell receptor (beta chain) is a study of CD8 T cells in ankylosing spondylitis. Points from the study as a whole: Disease-linked clones were reportedly significantly enriched in matched ankylosing spondylitis synovial fluid. In peripheral blood, disease-linked CD8+ clones occurred at relatively low frequencies. Fewer than ten highly homologous variants made up a TCR beta motif that seemed to typify ankylosing spondylitis blood.

The V and J ends lost 5 bases and 6 bases, in that order; junction bases with no gene match: 6. From germline, CDR1 is DFQATT and CDR2 SNEGSKA (reference sequence). The CDR3 loop spans 12 amino acids. This clonotype was counted only a few times. As yet, its antigen is unknown. Scientists made TCR beta libraries using quantitative 5'-RACE with molecular barcodes. One entry per CDR3 protein results from TCRdb running MiXCR on the 5' RACE reads. This table holds about 220,000 distinct CDR3 sequences, about 7% found once. Source material: blood, either unsorted or a sorted T cell fraction (not recorded which). The origin of this receptor is a male donor with ankylosing spondylitis. The chain couples TRBV20-1 to TRBJ1-1, with 7 bases identical to TRBD1. The CDR3 DNA is TGCAGTGCTCTACAGGGGTCCCCTGAAGCTTTCTTT. It encodes CSALQGSPEAFF.